The 21 T cell receptor beta chains below were found in one sample sequenced in a study of identical twins (dated by TCRdb to the mid-2010s). Library prep was done by 5' RACE. The reads were generated on an Illumina HiSeq 2000. Using fastp at Q25 and MiXCR, TCRdb reprocessed the public reads and kept productive beta chains. Rows are unified per CDR3 protein, each entry keeping the most common DNA and genes. The sample contains fewer than 800,000 distinct CDR3 sequences, about 7.6% of them found a single time. In total, the top ten clones hold roughly 1.6% of the sample. The sample was also reused in another study, on yellow fever vaccine responses in identical twins.

Sequenced sample: PBMCs. The source of these receptors is a young woman in good health.

This chain links TRBV9 with TRBJ1-1; the match to TRBD1 covers 12 bases. CDR3 length equals 19 residues. Trimming at V came to 3 bases and at J to 0 bases, leaving 12 bases not matched to a gene. CDR1 is SGDLS, CDR2 YYNGEE, per germline. CDR3 region: CASSASLGTGGGMNTEAFF. The DNA for the CDR3 is TGTGCCAGCAGCGCCTCTCTTGGGACAGGGGGCGGAATGAACACTGAAGCTTTCTTT.

The table lists this clonotype with a few counts. The J gene is TRBJ2-3, the V gene TRBV5-1, with D perhaps matching TRBD2 (6 bases). V was pared by 0 bases and J by 5 bases, with 10 bases between. The germline gives CDR1 SGHRS, CDR2 YFSETQ. The CDR3 runs to 14 residues. CDR3 amino acids: CASSLDGRVDTQYF. The CDR3 DNA reads TGCGCCAGCAGCTTGGACGGGAGAGTAGATACGCAGTATTTT.

The rearrangement uses TRBV5-1 and TRBJ2-3, with D tentatively TRBD1 (6 bases). V shed 3 bases and J shed 2 bases, with 16 bases lying between them. Germline-derived CDR1 and CDR2 are SGHRS and YFSETQ. There are 16 residues in the CDR3. The CDR3 DNA follows: TGCGCCAGCAGCTCCTTCCAGACAGGCAACACAGATACGCAGTATTTT. Residues: CASSSFQTGNTDTQYF.

This clonotype occurred a few times. The CDR3 DNA is TGTGCCACCAGTGATTTAGCAGCGGACGGGAGGAACACAGATACGCAGTATTTT. Amino acid sequence: CATSDLAADGRNTDTQYF. The chain has TRBV24-1 and TRBJ2-3, with 7 positions matching TRBD2. The J segment lost 2 bases and the V segment lost 1 base, leaving 11 bases of the junction unmatched. Germline CDR1 reads KGHDR; CDR2 reads SFDVKD. The length of the CDR3 is 18 residues.

This clonotype was counted a few times. The chain links TRBV29-1 to TRBJ2-1; 7 positions match TRBD2. This CDR3 region has 14 residues. The V gene end was trimmed by 3 bases and the J gene end by 4 bases; junction bases not matched to a gene: 6. Germline V gene lookup returns CDR1 SQVTM and CDR2 ANQGSEA. The DNA of the CDR3 is TGCAGCGTTGATCTAGCGGCTTCTTACAATGAGCAGTTCTTC. It encodes CSVDLAASYNEQFF.

The chain links TRBV6-4 to TRBJ2-2; 9 positions match TRBD1. The CDR3 contains 18 residues. Unmatched junction bases numbered 11, after V lost 3 bases and J lost 3 bases. Germline CDR1 and CDR2: MRHNA and SNTAGT. The CDR3 DNA is TGTGCCAGCAGTGATCATGGGACAGGGCGGCTTTACACCGGGGAGCTGTTTTTT. Encoded protein: CASSDHGTGRLYTGELFF.

This chain links TRBV24-1 with TRBJ1-5, with 9 positions matching TRBD1. The CDR3 totals 15 residues. From germline, CDR1 is KGHDR and CDR2 SFDVKD. The junction had 5 bases not matched to a gene; V was cut back by 6 bases and J by 3 bases. CDR3 coding DNA: TGTGCCACCAGTAGTGGACAGGGGCTCAATCAGCCCCAGCATTTT. Protein product: CATSSGQGLNQPQHF.

The chain employs TRBV14 and TRBJ2-3, with TRBD1 identical over 10 bases. The CDR3 sequence is 16 residues long. CDR1 SGHDN and CDR2 FVKESK come from the germline V gene. Trimming cost V 4 bases and J 1 base; bases outside gene matches: 5. CDR3 sequence (DNA): TGTGCCAGCAGCCCCCGGGACAGGGGAGGCACAGATACGCAGTATTTT. It translates to CASSPRDRGGTDTQYF. The full variable domain, rest sourced from reference TRBV14 and TRBJ2-3, is EAGVTQFPSHSVIEKGQTVTLRCDPISGHDNLYWYRRVMGKEIKFLLHFVKESKQDESGMPNNRFLAERTGGTYSTLKVQPAELEDSGVYFCASSPRDRGGTDTQYFGPGTRLTVL.

This clonotype was recorded a few times. The genes are TRBV11-2 and TRBJ2-7; 7 bases fit TRBD1. From germline, CDR1 is SGHAT and CDR2 FQNNGV. The CDR3 has 15 amino acids. V gave up 0 bases and J gave up 3 bases; unmatched junction bases: 5. The CDR3 here is CASSLDFGTDYEQYV. CDR3 in DNA: TGTGCCAGCAGCTTAGACTTCGGGACAGACTACGAGCAGTACGTC.

In this sample, this clonotype turned up many times. The V gene is TRBV12-3 or TRBV12-4, the J gene TRBJ1-1; D remains unclear. The CDR3 length is 15 residues. The V and J ends lost 5 bases and 6 bases respectively, with 19 bases between them. The CDR3 DNA follows: TGTGCCAGCAGTCAGGAGAACGCCGGGAGGGCTGAAGCTTTCTTT. Amino acid sequence: CASSQENAGRAEAFF.

Many counts were recorded for this clonotype. The J gene is TRBJ1-1, the V gene TRBV15; 9 bases map to TRBD1. The CDR3 is 14 residues long. CDR1 LNHNV and CDR2 YYDKDF come from the germline V gene (reference sequence). Unmatched junction bases numbered 3, after V lost 4 bases and J lost 3 bases. CDR3 region: CATSMTGGDTEAFF. In DNA, the CDR3 is TGTGCCACCAGCATGACAGGGGGGGACACTGAAGCTTTCTTT. Full variable domain (remainder filled in from reference TRBV15 and TRBJ1-1): DAMVIQNPRYQVTQFGKPVTLSCSQTLNHNVMYWYQQKSSQAPKLLFHYYDKDFNNEADTPDNFQSRRPNTSFCFLDIRSPGLGDTAMYLCATSMTGGDTEAFFGQGTRLTVV.

This clonotype was counted at least ten times. J is TRBJ2-3 and V is TRBV24-1; D is unclear. Deletions cut 5 bases from V and 2 bases from J, with 10 bases between. The CDR3 runs 14 residues. The germline V gene encodes CDR1 KGHDR and CDR2 SFDVKD. The CDR3 DNA reads TGTGCCACCAGTGTTCCAGATGCCACAGATACGCAGTATTTT. This translates into CATSVPDATDTQYF.

This clonotype occurred many times. V usage is TRBV28 and J usage is TRBJ2-7; no reliable D call. Trimming took 4 bases from V and 2 from J, leaving 12 bases between them. This CDR3 spans 14 amino acids. Germline CDR1 is MDHEN and CDR2 is SYDVKM. This CDR3 reads CASSYEGLTYEQYF. DNA of the CDR3: TGTGCCAGCAGTTATGAAGGATTGACCTACGAGCAGTACTTC.

This clonotype was detected only a few times. V gene TRBV28 combines with J gene TRBJ1-4; TRBD1 agrees at 8 bases. J gave up 0 bases and V 8 bases, and 11 bases lay outside the gene matches. Germline CDR1 and CDR2: MDHEN and SYDVKM. The length of the CDR3 is 17 residues. CDR3 in DNA: TGTGCCAGCCTAACGCGTGACAGGGGTGCAACTAATGAAAAACTGTTTTTT. It encodes CASLTRDRGATNEKLFF. Combining the CDR3 with reference TRBV28 and TRBJ1-4 gives the whole variable domain DVKVTQSSRYLVKRTGEKVFLECVQDMDHENMFWYRQDPGLGLRLIYFSYDVKMKEKGDIPEGYSVSREKKERFSLILESASTNQTSMYLCASLTRDRGATNEKLFFGSGTQLSVL.

The chain couples TRBV20-1 to TRBJ2-3, with D perhaps being TRBD1 or TRBD2 (5 bases each). The V gene's germline CDR1 is DFQATT and CDR2 SNEGSKA (reference sequence). The CDR3 extends over 16 amino acids. V shed 4 bases and J shed 2 bases, with 19 bases lying between them. DNA for the CDR3: TGCAGTGCTACCCACGCTGGGGGAGCTAACACAGATACGCAGTATTTT. Translating gives CSATHAGGANTDTQYF.

This clonotype has more than one count but fewer than ten. The rearrangement links TRBV7-2 to TRBJ1-1; 7 nucleotides line up with TRBD1. The CDR3 extends over 16 amino acids. CDR1 and CDR2 from the germline V gene are SGHTA and FQGNSA. J lost 2 bases, V lost 5 bases, and 11 bases had no gene match. Here the CDR3 reads CASSLTGSISNTEAFF. DNA of the CDR3: TGTGCCAGCAGCCTGACAGGGTCTATTAGCAACACTGAAGCTTTCTTT.

There are a few counts of this clonotype. The chain has TRBV4-1 and TRBJ2-2; tentatively, D is TRBD2 (6 bases). The CDR3 totals 17 residues. Deletions cut 2 bases from V and 4 bases from J, with 17 bases between. CDR1 and CDR2 from the germline V gene are MGHRA and YSYEKL. Here the CDR3 reads CASSQTPGTFSTGELFF. CDR3 DNA: TGCGCCAGCAGCCAAACTCCCGGGACTTTTAGCACCGGGGAGCTGTTTTTT.

This clonotype was detected only a few times. This chain links TRBV6-1 with TRBJ2-7; 8 positions agree with TRBD2. V gave up 7 bases and J gave up 3 bases; unmatched junction bases: 11. The CDR3 is 15 residues long. Germline lookup yields CDR1 MNHNS and CDR2 SASEGT. CDR3 sequence reads: CASTNGGAEDYEQYV. In DNA, the CDR3 is TGTGCCAGCACAAACGGGGGGGCAGAAGACTACGAGCAGTACGTC.

This clonotype was seen a few times. This chain uses TRBV7-2 with TRBJ2-1; the match to TRBD2 covers 9 bases. Per the germline V gene, CDR1 is SGHTA and CDR2 is FQGNSA. This CDR3 is 15 amino acids long. The V segment lost 4 bases and the J segment 9 bases; nucleotides outside the gene matches: 10. Here the CDR3 DNA reads TGTGCCAGCAGCTCCAATCCAGCGGGGGGAGGTGAGCAGTTCTTC. Protein product: CASSSNPAGGGEQFF.

The rearrangement joins TRBV5-1 to TRBJ1-1; possibly TRBD1 for D (5 bases). CDR3 length: 14 residues. Per germline, CDR1 SGHRS and CDR2 YFSETQ. Trimming stripped 0 bases from V and 7 bases from J, with 13 bases between. The CDR3 DNA sequence: TGCGCCAGCAGCTTGGGTCCGGGGGAGGGTGAAGCTTTCTTT. It yields the protein CASSLGPGEGEAFF. The full variable domain, rest sourced from reference TRBV5-1 and TRBJ1-1, is KAGVTQTPRYLIKTRGQQVTLSCSPISGHRSVSWYQQTPGQGLQFLFEYFSETQRNKGNFPGRFSGRQFSNSRSEMNVSTLELGDSALYLCASSLGPGEGEAFFGQGTRLTVV.

This clonotype has at least ten counts. The chain joins TRBV10-3 to TRBJ1-2, with D perhaps matching TRBD1 (6 bases). The CDR3 extends over 14 amino acids. Germline values: CDR1 ENHRY, CDR2 SYGVKD. Trimming left V 0 bases short and J 8 bases short, with 13 bases between. The CDR3, as DNA: TGTGCCATCAGTGAGTCTCAGGGGATTGAGGGCTACACCTTC. Its translation is CAISESQGIEGYTF.